This paragraph covers one TCR beta chain sequence. Antigen unknown. Time point reported: cycle 4 day 1 (C4D1), after less than 7 weeks of nivolumab. With no exception, relapse followed autologous stem cell transplantation in all patients, and brentuximab vedotin exposure varied. The protocol was immunoSEQ multiplex PCR, while the TCRdb copy is restricted to in-frame clones and leaves out a portion. The repertoire includes about 30,000 clones, around 80% of them detected once, and roughly 15% sits in the top ten. The record originates from a study of PD-1 blockade in classical Hodgkin lymphoma. Study observations and caveats: Causes of the repertoire differences remain undefined, possibly disease activity or prior therapy. By C4D1, CD4+ diversity increased significantly, especially in complete responders. Baseline diversity resembling that of newly diagnosed patients was seen in complete responders. Newly diagnosed patients reportedly had lower baseline TCR diversity than healthy donors.

The TCR comes from a human donor with classical Hodgkin lymphoma. Sequenced here: peripheral blood mononuclear cells (PBMCs), sampled before the fourth cycle of nivolumab.

CDR3 nucleotides: TGTGCCAGCAGTAGAGCGGGGGGGCCCTACGAGCAGTACGTC. Its translation: CASSRAGGPYEQYV. V is TRBV6-1 and J is TRBJ2-7; 10 nucleotides agree with TRBD2. The germline V gene has CDR1 MNHNS and CDR2 SASEGT. The J segment lost 2 bases and the V segment lost 5 bases, leaving 3 bases of the junction unmatched. The CDR3 totals 14 residues.